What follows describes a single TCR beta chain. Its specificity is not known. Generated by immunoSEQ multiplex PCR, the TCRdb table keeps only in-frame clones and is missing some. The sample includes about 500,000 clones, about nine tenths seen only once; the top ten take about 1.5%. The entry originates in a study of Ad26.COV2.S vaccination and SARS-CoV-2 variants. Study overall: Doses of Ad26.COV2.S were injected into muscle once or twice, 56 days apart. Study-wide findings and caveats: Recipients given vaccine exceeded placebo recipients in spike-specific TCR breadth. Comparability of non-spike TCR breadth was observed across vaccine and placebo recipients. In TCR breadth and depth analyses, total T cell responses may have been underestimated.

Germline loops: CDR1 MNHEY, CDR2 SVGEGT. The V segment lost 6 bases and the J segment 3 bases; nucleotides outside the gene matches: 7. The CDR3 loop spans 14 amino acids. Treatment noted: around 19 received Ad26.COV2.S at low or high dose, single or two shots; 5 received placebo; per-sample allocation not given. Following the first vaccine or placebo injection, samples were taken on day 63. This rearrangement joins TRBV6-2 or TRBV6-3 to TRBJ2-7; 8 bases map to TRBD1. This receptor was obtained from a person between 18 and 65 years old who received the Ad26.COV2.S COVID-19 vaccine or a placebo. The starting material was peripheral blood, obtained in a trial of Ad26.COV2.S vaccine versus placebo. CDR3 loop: CASSSGQVYYEQYF. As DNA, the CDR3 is TGTGCCAGCAGCTCGGGACAGGTATACTACGAGCAGTACTTC.